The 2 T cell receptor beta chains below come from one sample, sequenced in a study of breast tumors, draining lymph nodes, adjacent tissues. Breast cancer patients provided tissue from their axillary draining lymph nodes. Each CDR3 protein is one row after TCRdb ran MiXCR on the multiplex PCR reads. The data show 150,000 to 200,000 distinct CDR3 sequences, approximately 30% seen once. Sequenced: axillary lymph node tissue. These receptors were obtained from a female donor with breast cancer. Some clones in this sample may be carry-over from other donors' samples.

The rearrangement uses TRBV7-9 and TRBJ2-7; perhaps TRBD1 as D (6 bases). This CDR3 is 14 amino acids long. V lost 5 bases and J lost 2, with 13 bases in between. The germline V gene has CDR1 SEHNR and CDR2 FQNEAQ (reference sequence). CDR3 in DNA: TGTGCCAGCAGCCCTTCGAACAGGGCCTACGAGCAGTACTTC. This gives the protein CASSPSNRAYEQYF.

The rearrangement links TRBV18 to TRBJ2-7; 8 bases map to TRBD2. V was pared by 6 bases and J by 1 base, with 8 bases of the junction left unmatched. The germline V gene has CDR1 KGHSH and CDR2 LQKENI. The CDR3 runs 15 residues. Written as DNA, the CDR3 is TGTGCCAGCTCTCCGGCGGGGGGCAGATCCTACGAGCAGTACTTC. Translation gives CASSPAGGRSYEQYF. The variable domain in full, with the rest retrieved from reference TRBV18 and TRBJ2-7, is NAGVMQNPRHLVRRRGQEARLRCSPMKGHSHVYWYRQLPEEGLKFMVYLQKENIIDESGMPKERFSAEFPKEGPSILRIQQVVRGDSAAYFCASSPAGGRSYEQYFGPGTRLTVT.